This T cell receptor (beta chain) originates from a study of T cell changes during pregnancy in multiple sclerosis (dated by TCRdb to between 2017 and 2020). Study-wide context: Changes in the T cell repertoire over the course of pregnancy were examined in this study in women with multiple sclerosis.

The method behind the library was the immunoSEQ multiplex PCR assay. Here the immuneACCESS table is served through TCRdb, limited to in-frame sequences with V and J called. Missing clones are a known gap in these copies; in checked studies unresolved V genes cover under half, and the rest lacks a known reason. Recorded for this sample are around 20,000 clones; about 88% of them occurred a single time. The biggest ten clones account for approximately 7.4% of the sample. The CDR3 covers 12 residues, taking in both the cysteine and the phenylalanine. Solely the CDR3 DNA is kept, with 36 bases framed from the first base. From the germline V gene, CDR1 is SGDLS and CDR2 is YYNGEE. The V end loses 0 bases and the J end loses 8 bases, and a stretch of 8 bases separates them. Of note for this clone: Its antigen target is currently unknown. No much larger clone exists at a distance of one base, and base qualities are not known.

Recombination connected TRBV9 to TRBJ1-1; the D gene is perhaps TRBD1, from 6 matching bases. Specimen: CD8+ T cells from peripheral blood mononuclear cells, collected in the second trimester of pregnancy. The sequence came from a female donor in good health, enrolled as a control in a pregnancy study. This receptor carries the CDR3 CASSVGGGEAFF. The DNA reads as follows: TGTGCCAGCAGCGTAGGAGGGGGAGAAGCTTTCTTT.